The 15 T cell receptor beta chains presented below share a single source sample, sequenced in a study of blood T cell repertoires in COVID-19. The table came from immunoSEQ multiplex PCR; TCRdb's copy has only in-frame clones and leaves some out. The repertoire holds 200,000 to 250,000 clones, with 82% as singletons. Sequencing was done on a sample of peripheral blood. All receptors come from a woman aged 70-85 years with acute or convalescent COVID-19.

The J gene is TRBJ2-4, the V gene TRBV2; D perhaps matches TRBD1 (5 bases). CDR1 is SNHLY and CDR2 is FYNNEI in the germline V gene. This CDR3 is 13 amino acids long. Trimming stripped 6 bases from V and 7 bases from J, with 13 bases between. This chain's CDR3 is CASRGAGLNIQYF. The CDR3 DNA reads as TGTGCCAGCAGGGGCGCAGGGCTGAACATTCAGTACTTC. The entire variable domain, with the rest obtained from reference TRBV2 and TRBJ2-4, is as follows: EPEVTQTPSHQVTQMGQEVILRCVPISNHLYFYWYRQILGQKVEFLVSFYNNEISEKSEIFDDQFSVERPDGSNFTLKIRSTKLEDSAMYFCASRGAGLNIQYFGAGTRLSVL.

V and J are TRBV10-3 and TRBJ1-1; D remains unclear. CDR1 and CDR2 (germline): ENHRY, SYGVKD. Trimming took 2 bases from V and 2 from J, leaving 6 bases between them. The CDR3 sequence is 13 residues long. This CDR3 reads CAISETPNTEAFF. The DNA of the CDR3 is TGTGCCATCAGTGAGACTCCTAACACTGAAGCTTTCTTT.

In its sample, this clone was seen once. The rearrangement uses TRBV18 and TRBJ1-1, with D perhaps TRBD1 (5 bases). CDR3 length equals 14 residues. V gave up 3 bases and J gave up 5 bases, with 13 bases separating them. The germline gives CDR1 KGHSH, CDR2 LQKENI. CDR3 DNA: TGTGCCAGCTCACCGAGGAGGGACCCGACTGAAGCTTTCTTT. Translation: CASSPRRDPTEAFF. The full variable domain, rest sourced from reference TRBV18 and TRBJ1-1, is NAGVMQNPRHLVRRRGQEARLRCSPMKGHSHVYWYRQLPEEGLKFMVYLQKENIIDESGMPKERFSAEFPKEGPSILRIQQVVRGDSAAYFCASSPRRDPTEAFFGQGTRLTVV.

This clone was seen a few times. The J gene is TRBJ1-1, the V gene TRBV3-1 (or the pseudogene TRBV3-2), with D possibly being TRBD1 (5 bases). V shed 4 bases and J shed 9 bases, with 15 bases lying between them. The germline CDR1 and CDR2 sequences are LGHDT and YNNKEL (reference sequence). This CDR3 has 13 amino acids. CDR3 sequence reads: CASSPIGVLQAFF. CDR3 nucleotides: TGTGCCAGCAGCCCGATAGGGGTACTTCAAGCTTTCTTT.

The gene calls are TRBV6-2 or TRBV6-3 and TRBJ2-2; no reliable D call. Germline values: CDR1 MNHEY, CDR2 SVGEGT. V lost 5 bases and J 9 bases, leaving 10 bases between the germline ends. The CDR3 is made up of 12 amino acids. In DNA form, the CDR3 reads TGTGCCAGCAGTCAGCAGGCCAGGGAGCTGTTTTTT. Encoded protein: CASSQQARELFF.

This rearrangement joins TRBV6-5 to TRBJ1-2; D ambiguous. The CDR3 runs 14 residues. V gave up 0 bases and J gave up 4 bases, with 9 bases separating them. Germline V gives CDR1 MNHEY, CDR2 SVGAGI. Here the CDR3 DNA reads TGTGCCAGCAGTTACTCGATGGGCACCTATGGCTACACCTTC. This translates into CASSYSMGTYGYTF.

V is TRBV18 and J is TRBJ2-3; 8 nucleotides line up with TRBD1. V shed 4 bases and J 6 bases; nucleotides not matched to a gene: 3. The CDR3 sequence is 13 residues long. Germline CDR1 is KGHSH and CDR2 is LQKENI. The CDR3 spells CASSRRTGDTQYF. The CDR3 nucleotides read TGTGCCAGCTCACGTAGGACAGGGGATACGCAGTATTTT.

The gene calls are TRBV5-1 and TRBJ2-2, with 7 positions matching TRBD2. The CDR3 extends over 15 amino acids. Germline V lookup: CDR1 SGHRS, CDR2 YFSETQ. The V and J ends lost 4 bases and 7 bases, in that order; junction bases with no gene match: 10. The CDR3 DNA reads TGCGCCAGCAGCCCTTACACGGGAGGAAGCGGGGAGCTGTTTTTT. Translated: CASSPYTGGSGELFF.

This clone has a single count. The rearrangement joins TRBV6-2 or TRBV6-3 to TRBJ1-2, with 10 positions matching TRBD1. The CDR3 is 20 residues long. V was pared by 0 bases and J by 0 bases, with 13 bases of the junction left unmatched. The germline V gene encodes CDR1 MNHEY and CDR2 SVGEGT. The CDR3 region has the DNA TGTGCCAGCAGTTACTCGATCGGTTATCGGACAGGGGGAGCTAACTATGGCTACACCTTC. This sequence encodes CASSYSIGYRTGGANYGYTF.

V and J are TRBV28 and TRBJ1-2; TRBD1 might be the D (6 bases). V lost 5 bases to trimming and J lost 7 bases, with 17 bases between them. CDR1 and CDR2 (germline): MDHEN, SYDVKM. CDR3 length: 14 amino acids. The CDR3 region is CASSLGTSWAGYTF. The CDR3 DNA follows: TGTGCCAGCAGTCTCGGGACATCCTGGGCTGGCTACACCTTC.

The genes are TRBV28 and TRBJ2-3; 10 nucleotides align to TRBD2. The CDR3 length is 14 residues. With 10 bases clipped from V and 3 bases from J, the junction kept 7 bases outside the gene matches. CDR1 and CDR2 from the germline V gene are MDHEN and SYDVKM. CDR3 region: CATASGGATDTQYF. The CDR3 bases are TGTGCCACCGCGAGCGGGGGGGCGACAGATACGCAGTATTTT.

This chain connects TRBV28 to TRBJ2-3, with TRBD2 matching over 9 bases. Germline values: CDR1 MDHEN, CDR2 SYDVKM. This CDR3 contains 15 residues. V shed 6 bases, J shed 0 bases, and the junction held 4 bases outside the gene matches. The DNA of the CDR3 is TGTGCCAGCAGCCCCAGCGGGGGGAGCACAGATACGCAGTATTTT. Encoded protein: CASSPSGGSTDTQYF.

This clone came up a few times. Other nucleotide sequences in the sample specify the same CDR3. The genes are TRBV6-6 and TRBJ1-1, with D uncertain. The CDR3 has 13 amino acids. Per the germline V gene, CDR1 is MNHNY and CDR2 is SVGAGI (reference sequence). Trimming removed 6 bases from V and 1 base from J, with 9 bases in between. This CDR3 reads CASSPPGNTEAFF. CDR3 bases: TGTGCCAGCAGCCCCCCAGGGAACACTGAAGCTTTCTTT.

The chain has TRBV21-1 and TRBJ2-2; the table's D call of TRBD2 was not tested on the DNA. TRBV21-1 is flagged as a pseudogene. The CDR3 runs 14 residues. The CDR3 coding sequence is TGTGCCAGCGGGGGAGGGGAGAAGTCCGGGGAGCTGTTTTTT. This sequence encodes CASGGGEKSGELFF.

This clone was found once. The gene calls are TRBV5-1 and TRBJ1-5, with TRBD1 identical over 9 bases. The V gene's germline CDR1 is SGHRS and CDR2 YFSETQ. Germline trimming cut 4 bases from V and 6 bases from J; bases unmatched to any gene: 2. This CDR3 has 13 amino acids. The CDR3 nucleotides read TGCGCCAGCAGCAAGGACAGGGGTCAGCCCCAGCATTTT. Its translation is CASSKDRGQPQHF.